This entry describes one T cell receptor beta chain. Other DNA sequences of this sample code for an identical CDR3. The entry originates in a study of shared clonotypes between healthy human individuals. How the authors handled the data: From ImmunoSEQ came sequences covering only the junction and carrying no quality scores, so filtering differed. Sequencing used immunoSEQ multiplex PCR; TCRdb keeps in-frame clones, though not all of them. V, J and clone size are those of that table, while D and trimming were read from the DNA. Of about 1 million clones detected, around 75% appear once; the ten largest clones hold approximately 1.5%. Recent vaccinations or acute infections were absent in the healthy HIV-negative adult donors. CDR3 length: 12 amino acids. The germline CDR1 and CDR2 sequences are SGHNT and YYREEE (reference sequence). Trimming pared 0 bases from V and 5 bases from J, leaving 3 bases between.

The chain combines TRBV5-4 with TRBJ1-3; no reliable D call. This clonotype was sampled from a man younger than 35 in good health. Sequencing used memory CD4+ T cells sorted from blood. Subset described: CD45RA-negative fraction. CDR3 in DNA: TGTGCCAGCAGCTTGGATAGAAACACCATATATTTT. Encoded protein: CASSLDRNTIYF. Together with reference TRBV5-4 and TRBJ1-3, the CDR3 gives the full variable domain: ETGVTQSPTHLIKTRGQQVTLRCSSQSGHNTVSWYQQALGQGPQFIFQYYREEENGRGNFPPRFSGLQFPNYSSELNVNALELDDSALYLCASSLDRNTIYFGEGSWLTVV.